This T cell receptor beta chain emerged from a study of blood T cell repertoires in COVID-19. The CDR3 consists of 20 residues. This table comes from immunoSEQ multiplex PCR, and its TCRdb copy is limited to in-frame clones, with some not included. This table has 210,000 or so clones, just over 85% appearing once. V is TRBV21-1 and J is TRBJ1-1; TRBD1 is the table's D call and was not checked against the DNA. TRBV21-1 is a pseudogene locus. Material: peripheral blood. The clonotype comes from a middle-aged man with acute or convalescent COVID-19. For the CDR3, the DNA is TGTGCCAGCAGCAAAGCGGAGTCGGGAAGGACAGGGCTGGGGAAAACTGAAGCTTTCTTT. This encodes CASSKAESGRTGLGKTEAFF.